One sample yielded the 20 T cell receptor beta chains listed below, sequenced in a study of identical twins. TCRdb ran MiXCR on the 5' RACE reads and lists one entry per CDR3 protein. The table has 240,000 or so distinct CDR3 sequences, 10% seen once. The sample comprised memory T cells sorted from blood. The receptor source for this set is a man aged 50-59 years in good health.

This clonotype was observed many times. Written as DNA, the CDR3 is TGTGCCAGCAGTTACTTAGCGGAGGGCGAGAATGAGCAGTTCTTC. Protein: CASSYLAEGENEQFF. V is TRBV6-2 or TRBV6-3 and J is TRBJ2-1, with D possibly matching TRBD2 (6 bases). This CDR3 comprises 15 residues. CDR1 and CDR2 from the germline V gene are MNHEY and SVGEGT. V lost 1 base and J lost 7, with 14 bases in between.

The chain has TRBV5-1 and TRBJ2-7; the D gene is possibly TRBD2 (5 bases). V was trimmed by 1 base and J by 5 bases, leaving 13 bases between them. The germline CDR1 and CDR2 sequences are SGHRS and YFSETQ. The CDR3 has 14 amino acids. Here the CDR3 DNA reads TGCGCCAGCAGCTTGATAGGGTCCGGGGACGAGCAGTACTTC. As protein: CASSLIGSGDEQYF.

This clonotype was detected many times. V gene TRBV5-1 combines with J gene TRBJ1-6; 7 bases match TRBD1. J lost 8 bases, V lost 5 bases, and 4 bases had no gene match. This CDR3 region has 13 residues. Germline CDR1 and CDR2: SGHRS and YFSETQ. CDR3 DNA: TGCGCCAGCAGGTACGGACAGGATTCACCCCTCCACTTT. Its protein is CASRYGQDSPLHF. Supplemented by reference TRBV5-1 and TRBJ1-6, the full variable domain reads KAGVTQTPRYLIKTRGQQVTLSCSPISGHRSVSWYQQTPGQGLQFLFEYFSETQRNKGNFPGRFSGRQFSNSRSEMNVSTLELGDSALYLCASRYGQDSPLHFGNGTRLTVT.

This chain uses TRBV3-1 with TRBJ2-2; a weak D match, TRBD1 (6 bases). CDR3 size: 15 residues. Germline V gives CDR1 LGHDT, CDR2 YNNKEL (reference sequence). Trimming left V 1 base short and J 0 bases short, with 6 bases between. For the CDR3, the DNA is TGTGCCAGCAGCCAAGGGACAGCGAACACCGGGGAGCTGTTTTTT. Translating it yields CASSQGTANTGELFF.

This clonotype appeared a few times. The chain joins TRBV20-1 to TRBJ2-3, with D unclear. V was shortened by 5 bases and J by 0 bases, with 18 bases between the two germline ends. Germline V gene lookup returns CDR1 DFQATT and CDR2 SNEGSKA (reference sequence). The CDR3 has 16 residues. The CDR3 protein is CSAPNRLSPSTDTQYF. Here the CDR3 DNA reads TGCAGTGCTCCAAATAGACTGTCGCCAAGCACAGATACGCAGTATTTT.

This clonotype has at least ten counts. The CDR3 nucleotides read TGTGCCATCAGTGACAGGGATGGACAGCCCCAGCATTTT. Translating gives CAISDRDGQPQHF. V is TRBV10-3 and J is TRBJ1-5; weak D call: TRBD1 (5 bases). The CDR3 is 13 residues long. The germline V gene has CDR1 ENHRY and CDR2 SYGVKD. Between the trimmed V and J ends, which lost 3 bases and 7 bases, there was a span of 10 bases.

In its sample, this clonotype was seen a few times. The V gene is TRBV4-3, the J gene TRBJ1-1; D remains ambiguous. Germline V CDR1 and CDR2: LGHNA, YSLEER. This CDR3 has 17 amino acids. V dropped 0 bases and J dropped 3 bases, with 17 bases sitting between them. CDR3 bases: TGCGCCAGCAGCCAAGAGTCGTACATCGACTCAGACACTGAAGCTTTCTTT. Translated, it gives CASSQESYIDSDTEAFF.

This clonotype was observed at least ten times. The genes are TRBV7-2 and TRBJ2-1; TRBD1 is a possible D gene (6 bases). V lost 1 base and J lost 4, with 8 bases in between. Germline CDR1 SGHTA, CDR2 FQGNSA. This CDR3 region has 14 residues. The CDR3 DNA follows: TGTGCCAGCAGCTTAGGGCAGGGGTACAATGAGCAGTTCTTC. Translation: CASSLGQGYNEQFF.

This clonotype was counted ten times or more. This sequence joins TRBV5-1 and TRBJ2-5, with D possibly matching TRBD1 (6 bases). There are 17 residues in the CDR3. CDR1 is SGHRS, CDR2 YFSETQ, per germline. The V and J ends lost 3 bases and 4 bases respectively, with 22 bases between them. For the CDR3, the DNA is TGCGCCAGCAGCTCCTACTATCGAACAGGGTCTGGAGAGACCCAGTACTTC. Protein product: CASSSYYRTGSGETQYF.

Only a few counts were recorded for this clonotype. The V call is TRBV11-2, the J call TRBJ1-6, with D unclear. Germline V lookup: CDR1 SGHAT, CDR2 FQNNGV. The V end was cut by 1 base, the J end by 5 bases, with 6 bases between. This CDR3 contains 14 residues. CDR3 residues: CASSLVLNNSPLHF. Here the CDR3 DNA reads TGTGCCAGCAGCTTAGTACTAAATAATTCACCCCTCCACTTT.

This clonotype was picked up a small number of times. This sequence joins TRBV28 and TRBJ2-7; tentative D call: TRBD2 (5 bases). This CDR3 has 14 amino acids. Germline V gene lookup returns CDR1 MDHEN and CDR2 SYDVKM. Trimming cost V 3 bases and J 3 bases, with 12 bases left between them. The CDR3 region has the DNA TGTGCCAGCAGTTTTATTCGGGGTGGCTACGAGCAGTACTTC. Its protein is CASSFIRGGYEQYF.

The V call is TRBV19, the J call TRBJ2-7; D not resolved. V shed 2 bases and J shed 7 bases, with 12 bases lying between them. Germline V CDR1 and CDR2: LNHDA, SQIVND (reference sequence). This CDR3 region has 13 residues. The CDR3 loop is CASSITLVREQYF. The CDR3 DNA reads as TGTGCCAGTAGTATAACCCTAGTCCGGGAGCAGTACTTC.

This clonotype was counted at least ten times. This chain links TRBV2 with TRBJ1-4; 10 bases are shared with TRBD1. This CDR3 has 16 amino acids. The germline CDR1 and CDR2 sequences are SNHLY and FYNNEI. The V gene end was trimmed by 6 bases and the J gene end by 7 bases; junction bases not matched to a gene: 11. DNA of the CDR3: TGTGCCAGCAGGAGGGCGACAGGGGGCGGTAGTGAAAAACTGTTTTTT. This translates into CASRRATGGGSEKLFF.

The rearrangement joins TRBV28 to TRBJ2-5; perhaps TRBD2 as D (6 bases). The CDR3 contains 11 residues. Trimming stripped 6 bases from V and 11 bases from J, with 13 bases between. Germline assignment: CDR1 MDHEN and CDR2 SYDVKM. The CDR3 is CASSEAGTQYF. CDR3 in DNA: TGTGCCAGCAGCGAAGCGGGTACGCAGTACTTC.

This clonotype appeared many times. The J gene is TRBJ1-1, the V gene TRBV7-2; 7 nucleotides align to TRBD1. Germline assignment: CDR1 SGHTA and CDR2 FQGNSA. The junction had 7 bases not matched to a gene; V was cut back by 6 bases and J by 0 bases. The length of the CDR3 is 15 residues. The DNA for the CDR3 is TGTGCCAGCAGTTTACAGGGGACGATGAACACTGAAGCTTTCTTT. Translation gives CASSLQGTMNTEAFF.

This clonotype was counted ten times or more. The chain carries TRBV20-1 and TRBJ2-1; D possibly corresponds to TRBD2 (6 bases). The CDR3 runs to 16 residues. The ends were cut back, 2 bases at V and 3 bases at J, with 17 bases in the middle. CDR1 is DFQATT and CDR2 is SNEGSKA in the germline V gene (reference sequence). CDR3 residues: CSARLGGAEFYNEQFF. The CDR3 bases are TGCAGTGCTAGATTGGGAGGAGCGGAGTTCTACAATGAGCAGTTCTTC.

CDR3 sequence (DNA): TGCGCCAGCAGCCGGGACTTCAAGCACGAGCAGTACTTC. Its protein is CASSRDFKHEQYF. The V gene is TRBV4-3, the J gene TRBJ2-7, with D perhaps TRBD2 (6 bases). Per the germline V gene, CDR1 is LGHNA and CDR2 is YSLEER. The CDR3 extends over 13 amino acids. The germline V and J ends were trimmed by 4 bases and 5 bases, with 12 bases remaining between them.

Details on this clonotype: Germline and junction disagree at one end, which may indicate a read error. The chain has TRBV5-4 and TRBJ2-1; a weak D match, TRBD1 (5 bases). Germline V CDR1 and CDR2: SGHNT, YYREEE (reference sequence). The CDR3 spans 13 residues. CDR3 region: CASSLTGNNGQFF. The CDR3 DNA sequence: TGTGCCAGCAGCTTGACAGGAAACAATGGGCAGTTCTTC.

In this sample, this clonotype turned up many times. CDR3 sequence (DNA): TGCGCCAGCTCGGAGAACCCCAGTGGTCTAGGCGGGAGAGGGGATACGCAGTATTTT. Residues: CASSENPSGLGGRGDTQYF. The V gene is TRBV5-1, the J gene TRBJ2-3; 7 bases match TRBD2. The V gene's germline CDR1 is SGHRS and CDR2 YFSETQ. J gave up 6 bases and V 7 bases, and 26 bases lay outside the gene matches. The length of the CDR3 is 19 residues.

This clonotype was found a few times. The chain employs TRBV20-1 and TRBJ2-3; the D is unclear. The CDR3 totals 12 residues. In germline, CDR1 is DFQATT, CDR2 SNEGSKA (reference sequence). The germline V and J ends were trimmed by 3 bases and 6 bases, with 10 bases remaining between them. The CDR3 reads CSASPPSDTQYF. In DNA form, the CDR3 reads TGCAGTGCTAGCCCCCCGTCGGATACGCAGTATTTT.